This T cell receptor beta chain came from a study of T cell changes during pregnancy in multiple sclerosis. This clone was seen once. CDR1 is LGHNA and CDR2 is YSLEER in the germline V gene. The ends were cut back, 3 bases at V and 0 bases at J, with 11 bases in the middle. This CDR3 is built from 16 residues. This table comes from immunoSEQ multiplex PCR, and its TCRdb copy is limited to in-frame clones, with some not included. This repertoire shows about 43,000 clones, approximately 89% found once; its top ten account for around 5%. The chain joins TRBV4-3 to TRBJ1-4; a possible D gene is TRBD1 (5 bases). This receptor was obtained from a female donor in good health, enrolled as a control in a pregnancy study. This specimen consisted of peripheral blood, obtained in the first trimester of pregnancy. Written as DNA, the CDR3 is TGCGCCAGCAGCCAGGGCGACAGACCAACTAATGAAAAACTGTTTTTT. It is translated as CASSQGDRPTNEKLFF.